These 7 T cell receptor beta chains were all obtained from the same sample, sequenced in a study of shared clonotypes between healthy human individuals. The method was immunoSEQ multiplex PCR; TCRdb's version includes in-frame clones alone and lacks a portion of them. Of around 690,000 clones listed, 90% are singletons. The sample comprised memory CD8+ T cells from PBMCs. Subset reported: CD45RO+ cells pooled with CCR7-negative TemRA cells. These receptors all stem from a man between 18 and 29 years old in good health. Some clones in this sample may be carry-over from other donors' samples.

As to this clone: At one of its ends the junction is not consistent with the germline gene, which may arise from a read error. The CDR3 DNA reads TGCAGTGCTAGAGGCCGGGACCTCTTTTTC. Translation: CSARGRDLFF. This rearrangement joins TRBV20-1 to TRBJ1-2; TRBD1 might be the D (5 bases). Germline CDR1 and CDR2: DFQATT and SNEGSKA (reference sequence). This CDR3 is built from 10 residues.

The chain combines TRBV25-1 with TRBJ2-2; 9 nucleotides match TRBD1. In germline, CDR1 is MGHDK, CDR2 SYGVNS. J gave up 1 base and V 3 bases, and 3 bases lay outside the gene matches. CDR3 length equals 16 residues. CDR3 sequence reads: CASSEGQGLNTGELFF. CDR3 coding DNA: TGTGCCAGCAGTGAGGGACAGGGCCTGAACACCGGGGAGCTGTTTTTT.

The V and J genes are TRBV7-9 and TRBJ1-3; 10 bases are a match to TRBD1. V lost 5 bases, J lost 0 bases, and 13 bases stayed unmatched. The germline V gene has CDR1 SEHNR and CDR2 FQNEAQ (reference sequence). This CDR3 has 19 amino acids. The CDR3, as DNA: TGTGCCAGCAGCCCGCGACAGGGGGCAAGGGATAGCTCTGGAAACACCATATATTTT. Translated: CASSPRQGARDSSGNTIYF.

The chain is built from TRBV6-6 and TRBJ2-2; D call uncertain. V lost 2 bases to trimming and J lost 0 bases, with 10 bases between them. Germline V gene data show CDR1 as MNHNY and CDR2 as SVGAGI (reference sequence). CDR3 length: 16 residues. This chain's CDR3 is CASSYRYSTNTGELFF. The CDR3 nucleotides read TGTGCCAGCAGTTACAGATACTCTACGAACACCGGGGAGCTGTTTTTT.

The DNA for the CDR3 is TGCGCCAGCAGCCAAGATCGTTATATGGACAGGGGCACCGGGGAGCTGTTTTTT. It codes for CASSQDRYMDRGTGELFF. The gene calls are TRBV4-1 and TRBJ2-2, with 9 positions matching TRBD1. The CDR3 runs 18 residues. Trimming at V came to 0 bases and at J to 4 bases, leaving 9 bases not matched to a gene. Germline V gives CDR1 MGHRA, CDR2 YSYEKL.

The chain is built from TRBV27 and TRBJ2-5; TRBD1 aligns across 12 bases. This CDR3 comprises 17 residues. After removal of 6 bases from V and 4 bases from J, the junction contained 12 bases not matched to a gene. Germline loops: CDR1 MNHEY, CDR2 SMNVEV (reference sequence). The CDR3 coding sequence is TGTGCCAGCAGCGAAATCGGGACAGGGGGCTTTCGAGAGACCCAGTACTTC. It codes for CASSEIGTGGFRETQYF.

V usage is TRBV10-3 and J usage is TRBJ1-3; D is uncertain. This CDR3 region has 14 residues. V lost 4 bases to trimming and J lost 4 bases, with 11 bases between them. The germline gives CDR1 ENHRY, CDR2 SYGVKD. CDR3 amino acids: CAISGPRLGNTIYF. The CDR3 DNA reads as TGTGCCATCAGTGGCCCCAGGTTGGGAAACACCATATATTTT.